The 2 T cell receptor beta chains in this list originate from one sample, sequenced in a study of CD8+CD57+ T cells in acquired aplastic anemia (dated by TCRdb to between 2017 and 2018). Sequenced on an Illumina HiSeq 2000. Genomic DNA was used as template for profiling of TCR beta VDJ combinations and CDR3 sequences. The public reads were reanalyzed by TCRdb: fastp trimming at Q25, MiXCR alignment, in-frame beta chains only. Rows with a matching CDR3 protein are joined into one entry that keeps the most common DNA and genes. Across this sample there are over 100,000 distinct CDR3 sequences, with roughly two fifths seen only once. The biggest ten clones account for 8% to 8.5% of the sample. Sequenced input: sorted CD4+, CD8+, or CD8+CD57+ T cells (not recorded which) from PBMCs. The receptors here all came from a human donor in good health, serving as a control.

The chain recombines TRBV10-3 with TRBJ2-5; D is unresolved. CDR3 length: 14 amino acids. V lost 0 bases and J lost 4, with 9 bases in between. Per the germline V gene, CDR1 is ENHRY and CDR2 is SYGVKD. CDR3 nucleotides: TGTGCCATCAGTGAGTCAATTTGGGGAGAGACCCAGTACTTC. It translates to CAISESIWGETQYF.

The table lists this clonotype with many counts. The chain is built from TRBV15 and TRBJ2-1, with 9 positions matching TRBD2. With V trimmed by 5 bases and J by 7 bases, 15 bases remained unmatched. The CDR3 spans 17 residues. Germline V CDR1 and CDR2: LNHNV, YYDKDF (reference sequence). CDR3 amino acids: CATSGAAGGPHLNEQFF. As DNA, the CDR3 is TGTGCCACCAGCGGGGCCGCGGGGGGGCCCCATCTGAATGAGCAGTTCTTC.